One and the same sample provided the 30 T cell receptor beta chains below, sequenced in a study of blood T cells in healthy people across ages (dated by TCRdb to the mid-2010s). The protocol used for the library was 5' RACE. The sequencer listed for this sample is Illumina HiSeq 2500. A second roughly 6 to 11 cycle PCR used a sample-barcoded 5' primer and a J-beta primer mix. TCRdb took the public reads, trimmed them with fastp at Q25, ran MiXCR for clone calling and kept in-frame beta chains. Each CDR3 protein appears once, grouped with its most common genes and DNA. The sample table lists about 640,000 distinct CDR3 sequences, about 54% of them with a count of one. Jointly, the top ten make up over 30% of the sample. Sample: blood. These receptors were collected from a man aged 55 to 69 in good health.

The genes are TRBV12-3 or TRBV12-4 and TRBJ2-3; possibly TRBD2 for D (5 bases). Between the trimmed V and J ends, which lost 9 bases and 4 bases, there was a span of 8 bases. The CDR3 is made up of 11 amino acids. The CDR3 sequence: CARRTADTQYF. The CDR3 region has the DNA TGTGCCAGAAGGACTGCAGATACGCAGTATTTT.

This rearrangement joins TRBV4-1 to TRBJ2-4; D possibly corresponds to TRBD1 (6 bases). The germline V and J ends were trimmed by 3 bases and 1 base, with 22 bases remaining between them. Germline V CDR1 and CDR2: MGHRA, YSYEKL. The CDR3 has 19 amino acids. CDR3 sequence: CASSHPISGDRMAKNIQYF. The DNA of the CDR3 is TGCGCCAGCAGCCATCCGATCAGTGGCGACAGGATGGCCAAAAACATTCAGTACTTC.

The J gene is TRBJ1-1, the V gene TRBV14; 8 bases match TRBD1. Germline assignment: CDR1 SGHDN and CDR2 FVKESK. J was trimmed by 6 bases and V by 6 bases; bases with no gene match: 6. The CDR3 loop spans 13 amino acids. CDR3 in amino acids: CASRRQGRAEAFF. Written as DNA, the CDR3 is TGTGCCAGCAGGCGACAGGGGAGGGCTGAAGCTTTCTTT.

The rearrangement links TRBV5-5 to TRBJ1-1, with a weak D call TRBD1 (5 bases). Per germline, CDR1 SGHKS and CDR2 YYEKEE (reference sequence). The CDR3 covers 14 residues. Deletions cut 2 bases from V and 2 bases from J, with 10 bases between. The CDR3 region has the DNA TGTGCCAGCAGCTTCAGCGACAGTAACACTGAAGCTTTCTTT. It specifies CASSFSDSNTEAFF.

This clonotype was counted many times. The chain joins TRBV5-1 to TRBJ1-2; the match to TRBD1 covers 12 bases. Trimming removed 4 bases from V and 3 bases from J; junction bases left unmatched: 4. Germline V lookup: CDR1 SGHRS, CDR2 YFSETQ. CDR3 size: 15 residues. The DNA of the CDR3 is TGCGCCAGCAGCGACGGGACAGGGGGCTACTATGGCTACACCTTC. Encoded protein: CASSDGTGGYYGYTF.

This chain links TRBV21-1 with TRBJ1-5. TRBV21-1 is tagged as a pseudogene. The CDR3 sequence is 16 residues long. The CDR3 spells CASSNVEPYSNQPQHF. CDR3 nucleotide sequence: TGTGCCAGCAGCAACGTAGAGCCATATAGCAATCAGCCCCAGCATTTT.

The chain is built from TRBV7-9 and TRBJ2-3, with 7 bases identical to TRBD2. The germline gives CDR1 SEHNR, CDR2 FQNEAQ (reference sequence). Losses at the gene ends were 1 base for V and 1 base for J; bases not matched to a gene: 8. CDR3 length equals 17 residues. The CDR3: CASSLGTAGYRTDTQYF. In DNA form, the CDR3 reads TGTGCCAGCAGCTTAGGTACAGCGGGATACCGCACAGATACGCAGTATTTT.

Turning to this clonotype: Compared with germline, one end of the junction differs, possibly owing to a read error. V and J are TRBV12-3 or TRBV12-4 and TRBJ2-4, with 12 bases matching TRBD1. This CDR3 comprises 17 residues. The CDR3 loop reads CASTLGQGALANNIQYF. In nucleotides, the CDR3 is TGTGCCAGCACCTTGGGACAGGGGGCTTTAGCCAATAACATTCAGTACTTC.

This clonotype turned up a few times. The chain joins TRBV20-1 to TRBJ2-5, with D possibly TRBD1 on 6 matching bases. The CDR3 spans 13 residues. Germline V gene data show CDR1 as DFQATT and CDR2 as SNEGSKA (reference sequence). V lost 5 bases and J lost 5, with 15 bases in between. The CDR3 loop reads CSAPAGAVETQYF. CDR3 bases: TGCAGTGCTCCCGCAGGGGCGGTTGAGACCCAGTACTTC.

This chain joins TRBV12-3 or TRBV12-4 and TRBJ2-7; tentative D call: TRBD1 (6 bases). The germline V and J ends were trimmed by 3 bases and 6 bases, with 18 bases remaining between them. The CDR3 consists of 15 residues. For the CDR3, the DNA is TGTGCCAGCAGTTTTACGTGGACAGAGAGAAGCGAGCAGTACTTC. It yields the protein CASSFTWTERSEQYF.

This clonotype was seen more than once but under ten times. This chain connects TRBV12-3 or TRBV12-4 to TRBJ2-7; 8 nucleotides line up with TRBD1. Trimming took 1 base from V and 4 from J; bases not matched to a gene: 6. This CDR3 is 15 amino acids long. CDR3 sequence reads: CASSLGAGGIYEQYF. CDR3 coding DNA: TGTGCCAGCAGTTTAGGAGCAGGGGGCATTTACGAGCAGTACTTC.

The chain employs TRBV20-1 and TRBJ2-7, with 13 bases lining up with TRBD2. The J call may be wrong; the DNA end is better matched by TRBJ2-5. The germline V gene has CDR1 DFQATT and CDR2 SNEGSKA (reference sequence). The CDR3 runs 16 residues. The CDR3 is CSALTGTSGIEETQYF. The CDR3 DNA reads TGCAGTGCCTTAACTGGGACTAGCGGGATAGAAGAGACCCAGTACTTC.

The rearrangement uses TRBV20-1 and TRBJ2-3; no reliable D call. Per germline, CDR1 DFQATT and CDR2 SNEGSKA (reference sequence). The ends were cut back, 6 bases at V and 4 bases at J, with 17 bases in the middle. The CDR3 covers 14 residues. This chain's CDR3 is CSAVTAGSSDTQYF. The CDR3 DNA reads TGCAGTGCCGTGACGGCAGGTAGTTCAGATACGCAGTATTTT.

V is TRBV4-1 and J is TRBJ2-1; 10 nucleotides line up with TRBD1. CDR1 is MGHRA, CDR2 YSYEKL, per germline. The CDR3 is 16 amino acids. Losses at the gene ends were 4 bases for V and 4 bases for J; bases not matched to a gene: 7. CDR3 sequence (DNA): TGCGCCAGCAGCCCTGAAGACAGGGGGCTTTACAATGAGCAGTTCTTC. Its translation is CASSPEDRGLYNEQFF.

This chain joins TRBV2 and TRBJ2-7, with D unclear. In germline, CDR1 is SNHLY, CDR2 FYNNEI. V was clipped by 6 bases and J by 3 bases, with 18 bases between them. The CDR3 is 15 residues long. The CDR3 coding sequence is TGTGCCAGCAGCCCAGACTCGCACCCTGACTACGAGCAGTACTTC. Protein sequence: CASSPDSHPDYEQYF.

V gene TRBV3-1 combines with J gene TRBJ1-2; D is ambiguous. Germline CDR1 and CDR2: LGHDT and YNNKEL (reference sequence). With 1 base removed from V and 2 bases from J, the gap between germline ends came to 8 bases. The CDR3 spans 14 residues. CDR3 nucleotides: TGTGCCAGCAGCCAAGCGACGTTCAACTATGGCTACACCTTC. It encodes CASSQATFNYGYTF.

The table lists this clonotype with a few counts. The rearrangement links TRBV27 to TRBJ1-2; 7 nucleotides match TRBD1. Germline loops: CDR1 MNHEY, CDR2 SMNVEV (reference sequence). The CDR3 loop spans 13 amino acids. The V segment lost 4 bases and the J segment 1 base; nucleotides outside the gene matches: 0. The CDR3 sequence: CASSWDSNYGYTF. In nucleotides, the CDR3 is TGTGCCAGCAGTTGGGACAGTAACTATGGCTACACCTTC.

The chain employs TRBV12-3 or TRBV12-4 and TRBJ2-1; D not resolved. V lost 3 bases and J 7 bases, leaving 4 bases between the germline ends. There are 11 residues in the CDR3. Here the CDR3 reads CASSFWNEQFF. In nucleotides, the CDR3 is TGTGCCAGCAGTTTTTGGAATGAGCAGTTCTTC.

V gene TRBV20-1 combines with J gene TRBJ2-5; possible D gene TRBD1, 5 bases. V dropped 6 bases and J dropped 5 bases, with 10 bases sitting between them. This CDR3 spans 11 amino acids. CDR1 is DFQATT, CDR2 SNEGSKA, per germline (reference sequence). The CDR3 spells CSARQTETQYF. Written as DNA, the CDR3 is TGCAGTGCCAGACAGACGGAGACCCAGTACTTC.

CDR3 region: CASSQDSRTGGKTQYF. As DNA, the CDR3 is TGCGCCAGCAGCCAAGATAGTAGGACAGGGGGCAAGACCCAGTACTTC. The chain has TRBV4-1 and TRBJ2-7, with TRBD1 matching over 11 bases. The DNA matches TRBJ2-5 better at its end, which makes the J call doubtful. CDR1 is MGHRA and CDR2 is YSYEKL in the germline V gene. The CDR3 has 16 residues.

Written as DNA, the CDR3 is TGTGCCAGCAGTTTCGGACTAGCGGGGGTTAATGAGCAGTTCTTC. Encoded protein: CASSFGLAGVNEQFF. This chain links TRBV12-3 or TRBV12-4 with TRBJ2-1; 13 bases are shared with TRBD2. CDR3 length: 15 residues. V lost 3 bases and J lost 7; bases outside the gene matches: 3.

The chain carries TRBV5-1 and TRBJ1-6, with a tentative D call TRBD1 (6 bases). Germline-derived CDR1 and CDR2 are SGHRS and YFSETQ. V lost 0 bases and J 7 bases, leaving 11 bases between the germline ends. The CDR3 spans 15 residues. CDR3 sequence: CASSLETGQNSPLHF. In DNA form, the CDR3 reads TGCGCCAGCAGCTTGGAAACAGGGCAGAATTCACCCCTCCACTTT.

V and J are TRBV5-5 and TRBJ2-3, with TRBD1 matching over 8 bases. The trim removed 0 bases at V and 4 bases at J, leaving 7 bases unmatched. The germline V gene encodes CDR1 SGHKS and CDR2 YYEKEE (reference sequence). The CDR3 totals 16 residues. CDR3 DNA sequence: TGTGCCAGCAGCTTGGTTGGGACAGGTCGCTCAGATACGCAGTATTTT. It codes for CASSLVGTGRSDTQYF.

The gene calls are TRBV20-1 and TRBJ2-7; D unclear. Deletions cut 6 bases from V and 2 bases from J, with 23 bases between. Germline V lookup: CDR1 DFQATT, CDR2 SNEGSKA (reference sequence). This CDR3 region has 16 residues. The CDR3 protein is CSASPRLYRVAYEQYF. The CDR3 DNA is TGCAGTGCCAGCCCGCGTCTGTATCGGGTGGCCTACGAGCAGTACTTC.

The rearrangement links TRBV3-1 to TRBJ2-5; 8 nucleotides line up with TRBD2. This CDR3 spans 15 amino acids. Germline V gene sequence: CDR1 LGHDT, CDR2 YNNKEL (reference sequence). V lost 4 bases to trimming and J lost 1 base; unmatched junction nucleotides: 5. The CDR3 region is CASSRKRGTQETQYF. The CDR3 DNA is TGTGCCAGCAGCCGAAAGCGGGGGACCCAAGAGACCCAGTACTTC.

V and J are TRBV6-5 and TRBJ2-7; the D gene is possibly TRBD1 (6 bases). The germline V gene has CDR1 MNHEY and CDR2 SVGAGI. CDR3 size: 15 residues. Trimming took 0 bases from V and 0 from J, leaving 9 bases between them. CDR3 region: CASSYSTGISYEQYF. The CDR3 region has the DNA TGTGCCAGCAGTTACTCGACAGGAATCTCCTACGAGCAGTACTTC.

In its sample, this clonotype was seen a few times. The CDR3, as DNA: TGTGCCAGCAGTCCCAGAGGGGCTGGCTACACCTTC. Its protein product is CASSPRGAGYTF. J is TRBJ1-2 and V is TRBV12-3 or TRBV12-4; perhaps TRBD1 as D (5 bases). CDR3 length equals 12 residues. The V and J ends lost 5 bases and 7 bases respectively, with 11 bases between them.

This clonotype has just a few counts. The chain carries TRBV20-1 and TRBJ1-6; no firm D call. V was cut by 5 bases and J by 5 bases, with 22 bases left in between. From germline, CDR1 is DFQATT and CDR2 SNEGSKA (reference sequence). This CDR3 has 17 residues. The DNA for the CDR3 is TGCAGTGCTTCCAACCTGGTTGGGAATTCGGATAATTCACCCCTCCACTTT. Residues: CSASNLVGNSDNSPLHF.

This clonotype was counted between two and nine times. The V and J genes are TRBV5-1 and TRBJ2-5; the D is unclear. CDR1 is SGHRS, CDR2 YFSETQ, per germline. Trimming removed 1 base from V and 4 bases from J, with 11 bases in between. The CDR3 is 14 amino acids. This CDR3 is CASSLSWSGETQYF. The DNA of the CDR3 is TGCGCCAGCAGCTTGTCCTGGTCGGGAGAGACCCAGTACTTC.

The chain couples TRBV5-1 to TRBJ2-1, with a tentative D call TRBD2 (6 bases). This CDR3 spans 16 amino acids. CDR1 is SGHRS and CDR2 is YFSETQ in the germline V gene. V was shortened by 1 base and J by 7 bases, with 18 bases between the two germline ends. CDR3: CASSLTVPGVVNEQFF. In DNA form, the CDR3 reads TGCGCCAGCAGCTTGACCGTTCCGGGGGTGGTGAATGAGCAGTTCTTC.